A single sample gave rise to the 4 T cell receptor beta chains below, sequenced in a study of human T cells and chemical hapten exposure. TCRdb redid the calling of the 5' RACE reads with MiXCR, one entry per CDR3 protein. The sample holds 65,000 to 90,000 distinct CDR3 sequences, approximately 16% seen once. Unfractionated whole blood was the source from which total RNA was extracted. These TCRs come from a female donor in good health.

This clonotype was counted many times. The chain employs TRBV30 and TRBJ1-2, with 11 bases lining up with TRBD1. Germline CDR1 GTSNPN, CDR2 SVGIG (reference sequence). V shed 6 bases, J shed 6 bases, and the junction held 3 bases outside the gene matches. The CDR3 has 12 residues. The CDR3 loop reads CACRTGGDGYTF. CDR3 sequence (DNA): TGTGCCTGTCGGACAGGGGGCGATGGCTACACCTTC.

This clonotype was seen more than once but under ten times. This chain connects TRBV20-1 to TRBJ1-1; maybe TRBD1 (6 bases). The CDR3 totals 14 residues. CDR1 is DFQATT, CDR2 SNEGSKA, per germline (reference sequence). V was cut by 4 bases and J by 1 base, with 13 bases left in between. Written as DNA, the CDR3 is TGCAGTGCTACTAACACGGGACAGAACACTGAAGCTTTCTTT. Amino acids: CSATNTGQNTEAFF.

This sequence joins TRBV20-1 and TRBJ1-5; D is possibly TRBD1 (5 bases). The germline CDR1 and CDR2 sequences are DFQATT and SNEGSKA (reference sequence). V shed 1 base and J shed 11 bases, with 15 bases lying between them. This CDR3 is built from 13 residues. The CDR3 spells CSARGGGLSAQHF. CDR3 sequence (DNA): TGCAGTGCTAGAGGGGGGGGACTTTCGGCCCAGCATTTT.

The V gene is TRBV20-1, the J gene TRBJ2-1; D remains unclear. V lost 0 bases and J lost 9, with 9 bases in between. Germline CDR1 reads DFQATT; CDR2 reads SNEGSKA (reference sequence). The CDR3 runs to 12 residues. CDR3 loop: CSARDRGAEQFF. In DNA form, the CDR3 reads TGCAGTGCTAGAGATCGAGGCGCTGAGCAGTTCTTC.